This T cell receptor beta chain was recorded in a study of blood T cell repertoires in COVID-19. In the authors' workflow: Amplification with reference gene primers provided the estimates of nucleated cell counts. Generated by immunoSEQ multiplex PCR, the TCRdb table keeps only in-frame clones and is missing some. The D gene and trimming were derived from the DNA, and the V and J assignments and clone size from that table. This table holds 170,000 or so clones, roughly 84% found once. The V gene's germline CDR1 is LGHDT and CDR2 YNNKEL (reference sequence). This CDR3 comprises 15 residues. Trimming stripped 1 base from V and 1 base from J, with 10 bases between.

Sequenced material: peripheral blood. V and J are TRBV3-1 (or the pseudogene TRBV3-2) and TRBJ2-5, with a weak D call TRBD2 (5 bases). The sequence was obtained from a man between 50 and 59 years old with active or convalescent COVID-19. The CDR3 bases are TGTGCCAGCAGCCAAGTCGGAGCGGTCCAAGAGACCCAGTACTTC. The encoded protein is CASSQVGAVQETQYF.